The 26 T cell receptor beta chains below come from one sample, sequenced in a study of T-cell memory formation after mild COVID-19. Each CDR3 protein gets one entry after TCRdb re-called the 5' RACE reads with MiXCR. The sample lists about half a million distinct CDR3 sequences, roughly 18% occurring once. The sample was PBMCs or a T cell subset sorted from them (not recorded which). The origin of the receptors is an adult woman who had mild COVID-19 (a few samples of this study predate the infection). Cell type and time point are not known.

The CDR3 sequence is CASSSDRNTIYF. For the CDR3, the DNA is TGTGCCAGCAGCTCGGACCGAAACACCATATATTTT. The chain recombines TRBV13 with TRBJ1-3; no clear D gene. The CDR3 covers 12 residues. Trimming took 4 bases from V and 5 from J, leaving 6 bases between them. Germline CDR1 is PRHDT and CDR2 is FYEKMQ (reference sequence).

CDR3 DNA sequence: TGTGCCAGCAGTGAAGTGGCGGGGGGAGCGGCTGAAGCTTTCTTT. This codes for CASSEVAGGAAEAFF. The gene calls are TRBV6-1 and TRBJ1-1; TRBD1 is a possible D gene (5 bases). The CDR3 spans 15 residues. Looked up from germline, CDR1 is MNHNS and CDR2 is SASEGT. Trimming took off 1 base at V and 6 bases at J, with 15 bases between the two ends.

This clonotype was detected only a few times. The chain couples TRBV15 to TRBJ1-2; no definite D call. With 3 bases removed from V and 4 bases from J, the gap between germline ends came to 12 bases. Germline V gene data show CDR1 as LNHNV and CDR2 as YYDKDF (reference sequence). The CDR3 loop spans 14 amino acids. CDR3 coding DNA: TGTGCCACCAGCAGTGAGCCGGGGAGCTATGGCTACACCTTC. It codes for CATSSEPGSYGYTF.

The genes are TRBV20-1 and TRBJ1-2, with D possibly matching TRBD1 (5 bases). There are 13 residues in the CDR3. V shed 5 bases and J shed 5 bases, with 15 bases lying between them. Germline-derived CDR1 and CDR2 are DFQATT and SNEGSKA (reference sequence). The CDR3 sequence is CSAEPPGLYGYTF. The CDR3 DNA reads TGCAGTGCTGAACCCCCGGGACTTTATGGCTACACCTTC.

This clonotype was seen many times. The chain couples TRBV29-1 to TRBJ1-5; 8 nucleotides agree with TRBD1. V was clipped by 7 bases and J by 11 bases; unmatched bases: 16. There are 14 residues in the CDR3. Germline CDR1 is SQVTM and CDR2 is ANQGSEA. The CDR3 coding sequence is TGCAGCGCTGGTGCGGCTTTGGACAGGGCAGCCCAGCATTTT. This sequence encodes CSAGAALDRAAQHF.

V is TRBV20-1 and J is TRBJ2-1; D not certain. V was clipped by 3 bases and J by 1 base, with 19 bases between them. The CDR3 has 17 amino acids. Germline-derived CDR1 and CDR2 are DFQATT and SNEGSKA (reference sequence). CDR3 nucleotides: TGCAGTGCTAGTTTTAGTCTTGGTCCGGAATCCTACAATGAGCAGTTCTTC. This encodes CSASFSLGPESYNEQFF.

V gene TRBV5-1 combines with J gene TRBJ2-3; D unclear. Germline loops: CDR1 SGHRS, CDR2 YFSETQ. The V end lost 5 bases, the J end lost 3 bases, and 13 bases lay between the germline ends. The CDR3 extends over 14 amino acids. CDR3 DNA: TGCGCCAGCAGTAATAAGGGTTGGACAGATACGCAGTATTTT. As protein: CASSNKGWTDTQYF.

This clonotype was picked up one time. V is TRBV2 and J is TRBJ1-2; 11 bases agree with TRBD1. V lost 3 bases, J lost 4 bases, and 4 bases stayed unmatched. Germline V gene sequence: CDR1 SNHLY, CDR2 FYNNEI. CDR3 length equals 15 residues. CDR3 nucleotides: TGTGCCAGCAGTGAGGGACAGGGGGGTTCCTATGGCTACACCTTC. Its translation is CASSEGQGGSYGYTF. The whole variable domain, remainder taken from reference TRBV2 and TRBJ1-2, is EPEVTQTPSHQVTQMGQEVILRCVPISNHLYFYWYRQILGQKVEFLVSFYNNEISEKSEIFDDQFSVERPDGSNFTLKIRSTKLEDSAMYFCASSEGQGGSYGYTFGSGTRLTVV.

The chain couples TRBV19 to TRBJ2-7; no definite D call. In germline, CDR1 is LNHDA, CDR2 SQIVND (reference sequence). V lost 5 bases and J 0 bases, leaving 14 bases between the germline ends. There are 15 residues in the CDR3. The CDR3 DNA reads as TGTGCCAGTAGTCCTCAACATCCGTTCTCCTACGAGCAGTACTTC. It codes for CASSPQHPFSYEQYF.

This clonotype showed up just a few times. The chain combines TRBV14 with TRBJ1-2; no definite D call. The CDR3 extends over 17 amino acids. V lost 4 bases and J lost 8, with 26 bases in between. Germline CDR1 and CDR2: SGHDN and FVKESK. The CDR3 protein is CASSPGGREPRARGYTF. The CDR3 DNA is TGTGCCAGCAGCCCTGGAGGGCGGGAGCCGAGAGCGAGGGGCTACACCTTC.

This clonotype was picked up many times. This chain uses TRBV9 with TRBJ1-1; TRBD1 agrees at 7 bases. The CDR3 is made up of 14 amino acids. From germline, CDR1 is SGDLS and CDR2 YYNGEE. Germline trimming cut 3 bases from V and 10 bases from J; bases unmatched to any gene: 12. The CDR3 coding sequence is TGTGCCAGCAGCGCCCGGACAGGACTCGACTCAGCTTTCTTT. Translating it yields CASSARTGLDSAFF.

The CDR3 loop is CATSDGVQLLTYEQYF. Written as DNA, the CDR3 is TGTGCCACCAGTGATGGGGTCCAGCTCCTTACCTACGAGCAGTACTTC. The V gene is TRBV24-1, the J gene TRBJ2-7; D ambiguous. The germline V and J ends were trimmed by 3 bases and 2 bases, with 16 bases remaining between them. The CDR3 has 16 residues. Germline V gene sequence: CDR1 KGHDR, CDR2 SFDVKD.

This clonotype was counted a few times. The V and J genes are TRBV6-5 and TRBJ2-1; 7 nucleotides agree with TRBD2. Germline V CDR1 and CDR2: MNHEY, SVGAGI. The J segment lost 3 bases and the V segment lost 10 bases, leaving 15 bases of the junction unmatched. The CDR3 length is 16 residues. The DNA for the CDR3 is TGTGCCACCATCTCTCGATCTAGCGGAAACTACAATGAGCAGTTCTTC. As protein: CATISRSSGNYNEQFF.

This clonotype was recorded a few times. Here the CDR3 DNA reads TGTGCCAGCAGTGGGCGGGAGGGCCCCTCCTACGAGCAGTACTTC. Protein product: CASSGREGPSYEQYF. This chain links TRBV9 with TRBJ2-7, with 9 bases identical to TRBD2. The CDR3 is 15 amino acids. Per the germline V gene, CDR1 is SGDLS and CDR2 is YYNGEE. J was trimmed by 0 bases and V by 5 bases; bases with no gene match: 6.

This clonotype was seen only a few times. The gene calls are TRBV6-2 or TRBV6-3 and TRBJ2-7; D uncertain. Trimming pared 3 bases from V and 1 base from J, leaving 10 bases between. The CDR3 extends over 14 amino acids. Germline values: CDR1 MNHEY, CDR2 SVGEGT. CDR3 in amino acids: CASSYRFLSYEQYF. DNA for the CDR3: TGTGCCAGCAGTTATCGTTTCCTGTCCTACGAGCAGTACTTC.

The chain employs TRBV7-3 and TRBJ1-1; perhaps TRBD1 as D (6 bases). CDR1 is SGHTA and CDR2 is FQGTGA in the germline V gene. There are 17 residues in the CDR3. V was clipped by 0 bases and J by 0 bases, with 14 bases between them. The CDR3 loop reads CASSLTVRGPLNTEAFF. The CDR3 DNA follows: TGTGCCAGCAGCTTAACGGTCAGGGGACCCCTGAACACTGAAGCTTTCTTT.

The sample holds many counts of this clonotype. V gene TRBV7-3 combines with J gene TRBJ2-1; D gene ambiguous. The CDR3 sequence is 13 residues long. Trimming stripped 2 bases from V and 7 bases from J, with 9 bases between. CDR1 and CDR2 from the germline V gene are SGHTA and FQGTGA. The CDR3 sequence: CASSLSAVNEQFF. In DNA, the CDR3 is TGTGCCAGCAGCTTATCGGCTGTTAATGAGCAGTTCTTC. Full variable domain (missing parts from reference TRBV7-3 and TRBJ2-1): GAGVSQTPSNKVTEKGKYVELRCDPISGHTALYWYRQSLGQGPEFLIYFQGTGAADDSGLPNDRFFAVRPEGSVSTLKIQRTERGDSAVYLCASSLSAVNEQFFGPGTRLTVL.

The table lists this clonotype with many counts. This chain links TRBV12-3 or TRBV12-4 with TRBJ1-5, with D possibly being TRBD1 (6 bases). Deletions cut 7 bases from V and 1 base from J, with 26 bases between. CDR3 length equals 19 residues. DNA for the CDR3: TGTGCCAGCAATACATTTACCCCCGGACAGCGTGGGAGCAATCAGCCCCAGCATTTT. Its translation: CASNTFTPGQRGSNQPQHF.

This clonotype was found many times. The chain recombines TRBV2 with TRBJ2-1; TRBD1 matches 7 bases. In germline, CDR1 is SNHLY, CDR2 FYNNEI. CDR3 length: 17 amino acids. The junction had 8 bases not matched to a gene; V was cut back by 3 bases and J by 0 bases. Here the CDR3 reads CASSERGRLHSYNEQFF. In nucleotides, the CDR3 is TGTGCCAGCAGTGAGAGGGGGCGGCTACACTCCTACAATGAGCAGTTCTTC.

There are many counts of this clonotype. The chain joins TRBV18 to TRBJ2-5; D uncertain. Trimming stripped 0 bases from V and 3 bases from J, with 8 bases between. Per the germline V gene, CDR1 is KGHSH and CDR2 is LQKENI. The CDR3 is 14 residues long. The CDR3 nucleotides are TGTGCCAGCTCACCACCCTTCAGCAAAGAGACCCAGTACTTC. Amino acid sequence: CASSPPFSKETQYF.

The DNA for the CDR3 is TGTGCTAGTGGCAACTCGGAAACAGGGGACGTGCAGTTCTTC. The encoded protein is CASGNSETGDVQFF. The chain has TRBV12-5 and TRBJ2-1, with TRBD1 identical over 7 bases. The V gene's germline CDR1 is LGHNT and CDR2 FRNRAP. J lost 12 bases, V lost 6 bases, and 14 bases had no gene match. This CDR3 spans 14 amino acids.

This clonotype was seen a few times. The chain is built from TRBV30 and TRBJ2-1; TRBD2 agrees at 12 bases. V gave up 8 bases and J gave up 7 bases; unmatched junction bases: 9. CDR3 length equals 14 residues. Germline-derived CDR1 and CDR2 are GTSNPN and SVGIG (reference sequence). The CDR3 reads CARILAGGVNEQFF. The CDR3 region has the DNA TGTGCCCGGATACTAGCGGGAGGAGTGAATGAGCAGTTCTTC.

This clonotype has just a few counts. CDR3 protein: CASGFRSHGQGQETQYF. In DNA form, the CDR3 reads TGTGCTAGTGGTTTTAGATCCCACGGACAGGGCCAAGAGACCCAGTACTTC. The chain carries TRBV12-5 and TRBJ2-5; 8 positions match TRBD1. Per the germline V gene, CDR1 is LGHNT and CDR2 is FRNRAP. The CDR3 has 17 amino acids. After removal of 3 bases from V and 1 base from J, the junction contained 10 bases not matched to a gene.

This clonotype has just a few counts. This sequence joins TRBV7-2 and TRBJ2-5; 8 nucleotides align to TRBD2. The CDR3 is 16 amino acids. Germline CDR1 SGHTA, CDR2 FQGNSA. V lost 1 base, J lost 0 bases, and 4 bases stayed unmatched. CDR3 DNA sequence: TGTGCCAGCAGCTTAGGGGTTAGCGGGAACCAAGAGACCCAGTACTTC. It translates to CASSLGVSGNQETQYF.

The chain carries TRBV12-3 or TRBV12-4 and TRBJ2-3, with D maybe TRBD1 (6 bases). V was clipped by 6 bases and J by 5 bases, with 18 bases between them. The length of the CDR3 is 15 residues. CDR3 bases: TGTGCCAGCAGCCTACAGGGAAAGTTCGGAGATACGCAGTATTTT. This gives the protein CASSLQGKFGDTQYF.

V gene TRBV12-3 or TRBV12-4 combines with J gene TRBJ2-7, with D hard to call. Trimming stripped 8 bases from V and 4 bases from J, with 18 bases between. The CDR3 is 14 amino acids. CDR3 loop: CASGENGWGYEQYF. The CDR3 DNA reads TGTGCCAGCGGGGAAAATGGGTGGGGTTACGAGCAGTACTTC.